The 23 T cell receptor beta chains presented below share a single source sample, sequenced in a study of technical replicates of blood from several donors. The repertoire was sequenced with immunoSEQ multiplex PCR; TCRdb's copy has only in-frame clones and lacks some. In the table there are 80,000 or so clones, approximately 98% of which are singletons. The sample comprised T cells isolated from PBMCs. The source is a human donor in good health.

The chain is built from TRBV7-6 and TRBJ2-3; TRBD2 aligns across 10 bases. Germline trimming cut 5 bases from V and 2 bases from J; bases unmatched to any gene: 10. This CDR3 region has 17 residues. Per the germline V gene, CDR1 is SGHVS and CDR2 is FNYEAQ. CDR3 in DNA: TGTGCCAGCAGCCGTTTCCAGCGGGAGGGCCCCACAGATACGCAGTATTTT. Translation: CASSRFQREGPTDTQYF.

This chain uses TRBV10-2 with TRBJ1-5; a possible D gene is TRBD1 (6 bases). Germline CDR1 and CDR2: WSHSY and SAAADI. V lost 6 bases and J 3 bases, leaving 9 bases between the germline ends. This CDR3 has 13 amino acids. This chain's CDR3 is CASRGQVNQPQHF. The CDR3 bases are TGCGCCAGCAGGGGACAAGTCAATCAGCCCCAGCATTTT.

The rearrangement joins TRBV19 to TRBJ1-1; no firm D call. The V end was cut by 6 bases, the J end by 1 base, with 3 bases between. The CDR3 is 11 amino acids. Germline values: CDR1 LNHDA, CDR2 SQIVND (reference sequence). This CDR3 is CASSGNTEAFF. Here the CDR3 DNA reads TGTGCCAGTAGCGGGAACACTGAAGCTTTCTTT. The variable domain in full, with the rest retrieved from reference TRBV19 and TRBJ1-1, is DGGITQSPKYLFRKEGQNVTLSCEQNLNHDAMYWYRQDPGQGLRLIYYSQIVNDFQKGDIAEGYSVSREKKESFPLTVTSAQKNPTAFYLCASSGNTEAFFGQGTRLTVV.

The rearrangement uses TRBV20-1 and TRBJ1-1; 7 bases match TRBD1. The CDR3 covers 11 residues. Per germline, CDR1 DFQATT and CDR2 SNEGSKA (reference sequence). Unmatched junction bases numbered 6, after V lost 6 bases and J lost 8 bases. The CDR3 region is CSALADREAFF. The CDR3 nucleotides read TGCAGTGCACTAGCGGACAGGGAAGCTTTCTTT.

This clone was recorded once. The chain uses TRBV27 and TRBJ2-1, with a weak D call TRBD1 (5 bases). V dropped 3 bases and J dropped 2 bases, with 17 bases sitting between them. The CDR3 is made up of 17 amino acids. Germline CDR1 is MNHEY and CDR2 is SMNVEV (reference sequence). The CDR3 protein is CASSLFQGGNPYNEQFF. The DNA for the CDR3 is TGTGCCAGCAGTTTGTTCCAGGGTGGAAATCCCTACAATGAGCAGTTCTTC.

This chain joins TRBV5-6 and TRBJ1-1; TRBD1 aligns across 7 bases. J lost 2 bases, V lost 6 bases, and 7 bases had no gene match. The CDR3 loop spans 14 amino acids. Germline CDR1 and CDR2: SGHDT and YYEEEE. The CDR3 DNA is TGTGCCAGCACCCGGACAGGAAGCAACACTGAAGCTTTCTTT. Its translation: CASTRTGSNTEAFF.

The rearrangement links TRBV2 to TRBJ2-2; D not resolved. Germline V gene sequence: CDR1 SNHLY, CDR2 FYNNEI. The CDR3 runs to 13 residues. The V and J ends lost 4 bases and 2 bases respectively, with 5 bases between them. The CDR3 bases are TGTGCCAGCAGTGGTACAAACACCGGGGAGCTGTTTTTT. Protein sequence: CASSGTNTGELFF.

The gene calls are TRBV11-2 and TRBJ1-2; no reliable D call. This CDR3 region has 12 residues. Trimming shortened V by 5 bases and J by 5 bases, and 9 bases separated the two germline ends. CDR1 SGHAT and CDR2 FQNNGV come from the germline V gene. CDR3 amino acids: CASSRNIYGYTF. CDR3 in DNA: TGTGCCAGCAGCCGTAATATTTATGGCTACACCTTC.

V is TRBV10-2 and J is TRBJ1-3; tentative D call: TRBD1 (5 bases). The V and J ends lost 2 bases and 0 bases respectively, with 14 bases between them. Germline assignment: CDR1 WSHSY and CDR2 SAAADI. CDR3 length: 17 amino acids. The CDR3: CASSEGKGTDSGNTIYF. The DNA of the CDR3 is TGCGCCAGCAGTGAGGGGAAGGGGACTGACTCTGGAAACACCATATATTTT.

The chain links TRBV5-6 to TRBJ2-3; D is unclear. Trimming stripped 2 bases from V and 7 bases from J, with 5 bases between. Per the germline V gene, CDR1 is SGHDT and CDR2 is YYEEEE. The CDR3 is 11 amino acids. Here the CDR3 DNA reads TGTGCCAGCAGCTTCGGGTATACGCAGTATTTT. Its translation: CASSFGYTQYF.

This clone was seen once. This sequence joins TRBV27 and TRBJ2-1; D call uncertain. Deletions cut 8 bases from V and 9 bases from J, with 14 bases between. The CDR3 runs to 12 residues. Germline loops: CDR1 MNHEY, CDR2 SMNVEV (reference sequence). CDR3 protein: CASRGLYGEQFF. In DNA form, the CDR3 reads TGTGCCAGCCGAGGTCTTTACGGTGAGCAGTTCTTC.

The V gene is TRBV30, the J gene TRBJ2-2; no clear D. The germline V gene has CDR1 GTSNPN and CDR2 SVGIG (reference sequence). This CDR3 is 14 amino acids long. V was shortened by 3 bases and J by 4 bases, with 12 bases between the two germline ends. This chain's CDR3 is CAWRIGLTTGELFF. The CDR3 nucleotides read TGTGCCTGGAGAATCGGGTTGACCACCGGGGAGCTGTTTTTT.

The chain joins TRBV10-3 to TRBJ1-2; 11 bases are a match to TRBD1. Germline CDR1 ENHRY, CDR2 SYGVKD. V was pared by 4 bases and J by 8 bases, with 6 bases of the junction left unmatched. CDR3 length: 14 amino acids. DNA for the CDR3: TGTGCCATCAGTGGCTTGGGACAGGGGGAAGGCTACACCTTC. Protein product: CAISGLGQGEGYTF.

The chain uses TRBV19 and TRBJ2-7; 7 nucleotides agree with TRBD2. The CDR3 loop spans 16 amino acids. V dropped 7 bases and J dropped 0; count of bases not matched to a gene: 12. From germline, CDR1 is LNHDA and CDR2 SQIVND (reference sequence). The CDR3, as DNA: TGTGCCAGTAATTCGCCCGGCGGGAGTACCTCCTACGAGCAGTACTTC. Residues: CASNSPGGSTSYEQYF.

CDR3 sequence (DNA): TGCGCCAGCAGCCGGACTAGCGGGCCAAGCTCCTACGAGCAGTACTTC. Translated, it gives CASSRTSGPSSYEQYF. The chain couples TRBV5-1 to TRBJ2-7, with 11 bases lining up with TRBD2. CDR3 size: 16 residues. The germline V gene has CDR1 SGHRS and CDR2 YFSETQ. The trim removed 4 bases at V and 0 bases at J, leaving 6 bases unmatched.

This chain connects TRBV27 to TRBJ2-2; 10 positions match TRBD2. Looked up from germline, CDR1 is MNHEY and CDR2 is SMNVEV (reference sequence). The CDR3 runs 16 residues. Losses at the gene ends were 1 base for V and 3 bases for J; bases not matched to a gene: 2. The CDR3 DNA is TGTGCCAGCAGTTTATTACTAGCGGGGTACACCGGGGAGCTGTTTTTT. Its translation is CASSLLLAGYTGELFF.

V usage is TRBV2 and J usage is TRBJ2-6, with no clear D. The CDR3 covers 14 residues. Trimming removed 7 bases at V and 1 base at J, with 8 bases between. Germline lookup yields CDR1 SNHLY and CDR2 FYNNEI. CDR3 residues: CASKQESGANVLTF. The CDR3 coding sequence is TGTGCCAGCAAGCAGGAATCTGGGGCCAACGTCCTGACTTTC.

The chain uses TRBV6-5 and TRBJ1-1, with D possibly being TRBD1 (6 bases). Germline V CDR1 and CDR2: MNHEY, SVGAGI. This CDR3 has 14 amino acids. V shed 8 bases and J shed 1 base, with 14 bases lying between them. The CDR3 DNA is TGTGCCAGCTGTTCACAGGGTCAGAACACTGAAGCTTTCTTT. This encodes CASCSQGQNTEAFF.

The chain combines TRBV13 with TRBJ2-3; 15 bases align to TRBD2. This CDR3 is 16 amino acids long. V shed 5 bases and J 6 bases; nucleotides not matched to a gene: 6. Germline V gives CDR1 PRHDT, CDR2 FYEKMQ (reference sequence). CDR3 in amino acids: CASSPGLAGGGDTQYF. CDR3 DNA sequence: TGTGCCAGCAGCCCGGGACTAGCGGGAGGAGGGGATACGCAGTATTTT.

The chain combines TRBV7-2 with TRBJ2-1; 8 bases are a match to TRBD2. The CDR3 sequence is 15 residues long. After removal of 7 bases from V and 5 bases from J, the junction contained 10 bases not matched to a gene. From germline, CDR1 is SGHTA and CDR2 FQGNSA. This CDR3 reads CASTTPGLVHNEQFF. The CDR3 DNA reads TGTGCCAGCACCACGCCGGGACTAGTACACAATGAGCAGTTCTTC.

The rearrangement joins TRBV7-8 to TRBJ1-1, with 7 bases matching TRBD1. V shed 5 bases, J shed 3 bases, and the junction held 6 bases outside the gene matches. The CDR3 loop spans 14 amino acids. CDR1 is SGHVS and CDR2 is FQNEAQ in the germline V gene. CDR3 sequence: CASSPGTGDTEAFF. CDR3 bases: TGTGCCAGCAGCCCTGGCACAGGGGACACTGAAGCTTTCTTT.

The chain recombines TRBV9 with TRBJ2-5; D is perhaps TRBD1 (5 bases). V lost 0 bases and J lost 0, with 6 bases in between. Germline CDR1 is SGDLS and CDR2 is YYNGEE. This CDR3 is built from 14 residues. The CDR3 loop reads CASSVAGNQETQYF. DNA of the CDR3: TGTGCCAGCAGCGTAGCAGGGAACCAAGAGACCCAGTACTTC.

The chain has TRBV27 and TRBJ1-1; D unclear. There are 13 residues in the CDR3. Germline CDR1 reads MNHEY; CDR2 reads SMNVEV (reference sequence). The V gene lost 3 bases and the J gene lost 1 base, with 6 bases spanning the gap. The DNA for the CDR3 is TGTGCCAGCAGTTTTGCACAGAACACTGAAGCTTTCTTT. The encoded protein is CASSFAQNTEAFF.